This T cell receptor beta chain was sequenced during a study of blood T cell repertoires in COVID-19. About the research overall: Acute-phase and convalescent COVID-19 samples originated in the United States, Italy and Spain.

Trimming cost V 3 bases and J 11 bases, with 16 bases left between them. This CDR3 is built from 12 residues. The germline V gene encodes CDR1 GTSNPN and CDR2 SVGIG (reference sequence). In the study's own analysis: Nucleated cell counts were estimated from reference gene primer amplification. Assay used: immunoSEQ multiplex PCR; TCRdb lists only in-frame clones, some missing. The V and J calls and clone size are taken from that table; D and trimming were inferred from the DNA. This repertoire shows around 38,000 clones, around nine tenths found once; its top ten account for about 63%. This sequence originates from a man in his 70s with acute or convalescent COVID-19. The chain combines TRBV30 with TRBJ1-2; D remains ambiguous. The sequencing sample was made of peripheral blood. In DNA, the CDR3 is TGTGCCTGGAGCCCCGTGAGAGGATGGTACACCTTC. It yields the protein CAWSPVRGWYTF.